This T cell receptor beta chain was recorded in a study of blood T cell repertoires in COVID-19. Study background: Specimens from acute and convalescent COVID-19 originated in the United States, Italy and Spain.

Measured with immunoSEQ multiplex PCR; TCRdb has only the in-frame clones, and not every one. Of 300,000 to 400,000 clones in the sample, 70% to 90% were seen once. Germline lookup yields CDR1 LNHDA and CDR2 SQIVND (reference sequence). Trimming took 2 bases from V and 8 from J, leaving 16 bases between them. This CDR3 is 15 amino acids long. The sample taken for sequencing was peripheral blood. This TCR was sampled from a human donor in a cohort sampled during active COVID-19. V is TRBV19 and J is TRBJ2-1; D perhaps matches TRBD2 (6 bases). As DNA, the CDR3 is TGTGCCAGTAGTATATCGACTAGTTCCTCCCATGAGCAGTTCTTC. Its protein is CASSISTSSSHEQFF. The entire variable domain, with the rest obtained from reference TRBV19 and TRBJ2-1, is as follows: DGGITQSPKYLFRKEGQNVTLSCEQNLNHDAMYWYRQDPGQGLRLIYYSQIVNDFQKGDIAEGYSVSREKKESFPLTVTSAQKNPTAFYLCASSISTSSSHEQFFGPGTRLTVL.